The 5 T cell receptor beta chains below all came from one sample that was sequenced in a study of cytomegalovirus exposure and HLA in healthy donors. PCR was performed using 60 Vbeta and 13 Jbeta primers. Some clones are missing from TCRdb's copy, which holds only in-frame ones; the method was immunoSEQ multiplex PCR. The sample has over 90,000 clones, 55% to 75% seen once. What was sequenced was PBMCs. These receptors all stem from a woman in her forties or fifties in good health and CMV-seropositive.

The gene calls are TRBV19 and TRBJ1-3; D perhaps matches TRBD1 (5 bases). This CDR3 has 14 residues. V lost 7 bases and J 4 bases, leaving 14 bases between the germline ends. Per the germline V gene, CDR1 is LNHDA and CDR2 is SQIVND (reference sequence). Here the CDR3 reads CASTGVGAGNTIYF. DNA for the CDR3: TGTGCCAGTACGGGGGTAGGAGCAGGAAACACCATATATTTT.

Concerning this clone: Mismatch with germline at one junction end may stem from a read error. This sequence joins TRBV30 and TRBJ2-5; D not resolved. The DNA end favors TRBJ2-7, so the J call may be wrong. Germline values: CDR1 GTSNPN, CDR2 SVGIG (reference sequence). There are 13 residues in the CDR3. The CDR3 here is CAWSGVVSNEQYF. The CDR3 DNA follows: TGTGCCTGGAGTGGAGTCGTCTCCAACGAGCAGTACTTC.

This chain connects TRBV20-1 to TRBJ2-7; a possible D gene is TRBD2 (6 bases). Germline V gives CDR1 DFQATT, CDR2 SNEGSKA (reference sequence). Trimming shortened V by 8 bases and J by 4 bases, and 12 bases separated the two germline ends. This CDR3 spans 11 amino acids. The CDR3 DNA reads as TGCAGTTCCGGGAGTTTGTACGAGCAGTACTTC. This gives the protein CSSGSLYEQYF.

The chain uses TRBV6-1 and TRBJ1-4; 11 positions agree with TRBD1. V lost 4 bases, J lost 8 bases, and 12 bases stayed unmatched. Germline V gene data show CDR1 as MNHNS and CDR2 as SASEGT. CDR3 size: 17 residues. The CDR3 nucleotides read TGTGCCAGCAGTGCTGGGACAGGGGGGCCTCTCGGAGAAAAACTGTTTTTT. It is translated as CASSAGTGGPLGEKLFF.

The genes are TRBV18 and TRBJ1-5; D is perhaps TRBD1 (6 bases). The CDR3 loop spans 14 amino acids. Trimming left V 6 bases short and J 5 bases short, with 14 bases between. Germline V gives CDR1 KGHSH, CDR2 LQKENI. In nucleotides, the CDR3 is TGTGCCAGCTCGTCTCAGGGGAACGATCAGCCCCAGCATTTT. Its protein product is CASSSQGNDQPQHF.